The source of this T cell receptor (beta chain) is a study of T cells in tumors after PD-1 blockade. About the study: Daily vismodegib 150 mg continued in a subset of anti-PD-1-treated patients. Blood samples averaged around 100,000 templates (range about 22,000-260,000) and some 35,000 unique clonotypes. Points from the study as a whole: About 40% of tumor TCR clonotypes were also found in blood.

This table comes from immunoSEQ multiplex PCR, and its TCRdb copy is limited to in-frame clones, with some not included. The sample records fewer than 50,000 clones, roughly 80% being singletons. In the case of this clone: Its specificity is unknown.

The length of the CDR3 is 14 residues. The V segment lost 0 bases and the J segment 7 bases; nucleotides outside the gene matches: 4. The germline CDR1 and CDR2 sequences are SGHRS and YFSETQ. This sequence was found in a human donor with basal cell carcinoma. The sequenced sample was PBMCs, obtained before anti-PD-1 treatment. The chain is built from TRBV5-1 and TRBJ2-1, with 7 bases that match TRBD1. This chain's CDR3 is CASSLGKQGNEQFF. In nucleotides, the CDR3 is TGCGCCAGCAGCTTGGGGAAACAGGGGAATGAGCAGTTCTTC.